A selection of T cell receptor beta chains follows, all from one sample in a study of identical twins' blood T cells. TCRdb fed the 5' RACE reads into MiXCR, producing one record per CDR3 protein. The table includes 300,000 to 400,000 distinct CDR3 sequences, roughly 31% detected once. The sequencing input was PBMCs. The source of these receptors is a woman aged 18 to 49 in good health. Both conserved end residues are part of each CDR3. Each record gives: J gene, D gene, CDR3 length, V gene, clone size, CDR3 DNA, CDR3 protein. The D gene is left open where the match is weak. Clone size is given for some rows only: seen once, a few or many times, or a class if the clone is expanded.

TRBJ1-3	-	12	TRBV7-2	-	TGTGCCAGCTCCCAAAGGGGAAACACCATATATTTT	CASSQRGNTIYF
TRBJ2-1	TRBD2	14	TRBV5-1	-	TGCGCCAGTATAGGGACTACCTCCGGAGATGGGCAGTTCTTC	CASIGTTSGDGQFF
TRBJ2-4	-	11	TRBV20-1	few	TGCAGTGCCTACCTTAGAAACATTCAGTACTTC	CSAYLRNIQYF
TRBJ2-4	-	13	TRBV7-9	few	TGTGCCAGCAGCCTTCACGAACGGGGCATTCAGTACTTC	CASSLHERGIQYF
TRBJ1-4	-	13	TRBV20-1	-	TGCTGTGCTAGAACCTCGGCTAATGAAAAACTGTTTTTT	CCARTSANEKLFF
TRBJ2-7	-	12	TRBV20-1	-	TGCAGTGCCACGAAGGATCGAGGCGAGCAGTACTTC	CSATKDRGEQYF
TRBJ2-7	-	13	TRBV5-5	few	TGTGCCAGCAGCGGACAGAACCCCTACGAGCAGTACTTC	CASSGQNPYEQYF
TRBJ1-1	-	14	TRBV28	-	TGTGCCAGCAGTTTATGGCAGCTAAACACTGAAGCTTTCTTT	CASSLWQLNTEAFF
TRBJ2-1	TRBD2	15	TRBV19	-	TGTGCCAGTAGTATTCGTCTAGCGGGGAACAATGAGCAGTTCTTC	CASSIRLAGNNEQFF
TRBJ1-5	-	13	TRBV20-1	-	TGCAGTGCTAGAATTGACGGGGCTCAGCCCCAGCATTTT	CSARIDGAQPQHF
TRBJ1-1	-	13	TRBV5-1	-	TGCGCCAGCACGCCAGCTCCGAACACTGAAGCTTTCTTT	CASTPAPNTEAFF
TRBJ1-1	-	14	TRBV10-3	many	TGTGCCATCAGTGAGTCGAGAGGGAACACTGAAGCTTTCTTT	CAISESRGNTEAFF
TRBJ1-1	-	14	TRBV3-1	-	TGTGCCAGCAGCTTCAATTCGGGGGACACTGAAGCTTTCTTT	CASSFNSGDTEAFF
TRBJ2-2	-	15	TRBV12-3/TRBV12-4	few	TGTGCCAGCACCTCAATGCTCGCGAACACCGGGGAGCTGTTTTTT	CASTSMLANTGELFF
TRBJ1-6	-	15	TRBV19	-	TGTGCCAGTAGTTTCTGGGCAGGGAAGGATTCACCCCTCCACTTT	CASSFWAGKDSPLHF
TRBJ2-1	TRBD2	16	TRBV20-1	many	TGCAGTGCTAGGGGGGGAACTAGCGGGAGAGTCGATGAGCAGTTCTTC	CSARGGTSGRVDEQFF
TRBJ2-3	-	13	TRBV7-8	few	TGTGCCAGCAGCTTAGGGGTTGGACGAAAGGGGTATTTT	CASSLGVGRKGYF
TRBJ2-1	-	13	TRBV11-3	once	TGTGCCAGCAGCTACCAGCTCTACAATGAGCAGTTCTTC	CASSYQLYNEQFF
TRBJ2-5	-	13	TRBV13	-	TGTGCCAGCAGTCAGACTACCCTCGGGACCCAGTACTTC	CASSQTTLGTQYF
TRBJ2-4	-	14	TRBV19	-	TGTGCCAGTAGAGAAAATAGGGTCTTAAACATTCAGTACTTC	CASRENRVLNIQYF
TRBJ2-3	-	16	TRBV6-2/TRBV6-3	-	TGTGCCAGCAGTCGACTACAGGGAAGGGGCCCAGATACGCAGTATTTT	CASSRLQGRGPDTQYF
TRBJ1-5	-	12	TRBV5-8	-	TGTGCCAGCAGCTTTTGGGCTCAGCCCCAGCATTTT	CASSFWAQPQHF
TRBJ1-2	TRBD1	12	TRBV29-1	-	TGCAGCGTCCTGACAGGGAACTATGGCTACACCTTC	CSVLTGNYGYTF
TRBJ1-4	TRBD1	17	TRBV28	-	TGTGCCGGCAGCTTGACCTGGTCACCGGGACAGTCTGAAAAACTGTTTTTT	CAGSLTWSPGQSEKLFF
TRBJ1-2	-	15	TRBV18	once	TGTGCCAGCTCCTTAGGCCAGCAACCCTATAGTGGCTACACCTTC	CASSLGQQPYSGYTF
TRBJ1-2	-	16	TRBV7-9	-	TGTACCAGCAGCTTCTCCCGTAGGGGAGAAGGGTATGGCTACACCTTC	CTSSFSRRGEGYGYTF
TRBJ1-4	-	12	TRBV12-3/TRBV12-4	few	TGTGCCAGCAGCTACACTAATGAAAAACTGTTTTTT	CASSYTNEKLFF
TRBJ2-3	-	14	TRBV9	-	TGTGCCAGCAGCACCTCTTCAGGGGCCGATACGCAGTATTTT	CASSTSSGADTQYF
TRBJ1-5	-	14	TRBV20-1	-	TGCAGTGGATCTGCAGGGACACTCGATCAGCCCCAGCATTTT	CSGSAGTLDQPQHF
TRBJ1-6	-	14	TRBV15	-	TGTGCCACTAACCAGGGAAACTATAATTCACCCCTCCACTTT	CATNQGNYNSPLHF
TRBJ2-1	-	14	TRBV9	-	TGTGCCAGCAGCGGCGACTTCTCCTACAATGAGCAGTTCTTC	CASSGDFSYNEQFF
TRBJ2-1	TRBD2	16	TRBV5-6	few	TGTGCCAGCAGCTTGGGTACTAGCGGGAGGTTCCATGAGCAGTTCTTC	CASSLGTSGRFHEQFF
TRBJ1-6	-	13	TRBV5-1	many	TGCGCCAGCAGCTCAACCGGGACAACGATCCTCCACTTT	CASSSTGTTILHF
TRBJ1-2	-	13	TRBV7-9	few	TGTGCCAGCAGCTTTCTTGGGTCATATGGCTACACCTTC	CASSFLGSYGYTF
TRBJ1-1	-	13	TRBV6-6	few	TGTGCCAGCAGCCCACCGGGACCCCCAACGGCTTTCTTT	CASSPPGPPTAFF
TRBJ1-1	-	13	TRBV5-1	many	TGCGCCAGCAGCTCCGGGACAAACACTGAAGCTTTCTTT	CASSSGTNTEAFF
TRBJ2-1	-	11	TRBV18	few	TGTGCCAGCTCACCCGCAAATGAGCAGTTCTTC	CASSPANEQFF
TRBJ2-7	TRBD2	14	TRBV7-8	-	TGTGCCAGCAGCTTTGGGTTCCTAGCGGCGGAGCAGTACTTC	CASSFGFLAAEQYF
TRBJ2-1	TRBD2	14	TRBV20-1	-	TGCAGTGGGTTGGGGACTAGCGGTTACAATGAGCAGTTCTTC	CSGLGTSGYNEQFF
TRBJ1-1	-	14	TRBV20-1	-	TGCAGTGCTGAGGTGTCCCCGAGGAACACTGAAGCTTTCTTT	CSAEVSPRNTEAFF
TRBJ2-1	TRBD2	16	TRBV29-1	many	TGCAGCGCCGAGGGGACTAGCGGAATATCCTACAATGAGCAGTTCTTC	CSAEGTSGISYNEQFF
TRBJ1-5	-	14	TRBV9	once	TGTGCCAGCAGCCCGGGACCGGTCAATCAGCCCCAGCATTTT	CASSPGPVNQPQHF
TRBJ1-1	-	12	TRBV6-5	few	TGTGCCAGCAGTTACGTTACAGGGGAAGCTTTCTTT	CASSYVTGEAFF
TRBJ2-2	TRBD1	15	TRBV11-2	-	TGTGCCAGCAGCTTAGTCCAGGGGGCTCCCGGGGAGCTGTTTTTT	CASSLVQGAPGELFF
TRBJ2-2	-	17	TRBV5-5	once	TGTGCCAGCAGCTTGGCCTCGCGCGGAGCCGACACCGGGGAGCTGCTTTTT	CASSLASRGADTGELLF
TRBJ1-1	TRBD1	16	TRBV20-1	few	TGCAGTGCTAGACGGACAGGAGGGGGGATGAACACTGAAGCTTTCTTT	CSARRTGGGMNTEAFF
TRBJ1-2	-	14	TRBV12-3/TRBV12-4	-	TGTGCCAGCAGCCCGTTGACAGGCTCATATGGCTACACCTTC	CASSPLTGSYGYTF
TRBJ2-3	-	16	TRBV3-1	-	TGTGCCAGCAGCCGAAGTGTCGACAGTAGCACAGATACGCAGTATTTT	CASSRSVDSSTDTQYF